What follows are 10 T cell receptor beta chains derived from one specimen sequenced in a study of tissue T cells after allogeneic stem cell transplantation (dated by TCRdb to between 2021 and 2022). Receptor amplification or capture employed the immunoSEQ multiplex PCR assay. Held by TCRdb, this immuneACCESS table contains in-frame sequences only and omits some clones. Under half of the omission traces to an unresolved V gene where checked; the cause of the rest is unknown. For this sample there are some 640 clones; approximately 43% appear just once. Of the sample, approximately 40% falls within the top ten clones. According to the study, the label for this sample's time point signals: mouse harvest day 14 after allogeneic transplant. Each mouse graft consisted of 10^7 T-cell-depleted bone marrow cells plus 10^6 splenic CD5+ T cells and was given by tail vein injection. The sample was liver tissue. Receptors were obtained from a female BALB/c mouse given C57BL/6 T cells with graft-versus-host disease after an allogeneic hematopoietic cell transplant.

Details on this clone: The gene names here belong to mouse. The read ends 1 residue before the CDR3 terminus; that terminus is restored from the germline J gene. This chain links TRBV4 with TRBJ2-7, with 7 bases fitting TRBD2. This CDR3 contains 12 residues. V was pared by 4 bases and J by 4 bases, with 1 base of the junction left unmatched. Germline loops: CDR1 LGHDT, CDR2 YNNKQL (reference sequence). The part of the CDR3 DNA that was read is TGTGCCAGCAGCTCCTGGGGGTATGAACAGTAC. This gives the protein CASSSWGYEQY. The entire CDR3 sequence reads CASSSWGYEQYF.

Sample share makes this clone large. The gene names here belong to mouse. The read terminates 1 residue before the CDR3 end, so the remaining end is supplied by the germline J gene. This chain connects TRBV31 to TRBJ2-4; 10 bases align to TRBD2. The V segment lost 1 base and the J segment 0 bases; nucleotides outside the gene matches: 4. The CDR3 has 16 residues. The germline V gene encodes CDR1 GKSSPN and CDR2 SITVG. This chain's CDR3 is CAWSPGLGTSQNTLYF. CDR3 DNA (partial): TGTGCCTGGAGTCCGGGACTGGGGACTAGTCAAAACACCTTGTAC.

For this clone: Genes here carry mouse names. The CDR3 extends 1 residue past the end of the read, so its final part is completed from the germline J gene. V is TRBV12-1 and J is TRBJ2-4; the D gene could be TRBD1 or TRBD2 (5 bases each). Germline loops: CDR1 SGHSN, CDR2 HYEKVE. V dropped 0 bases and J dropped 2 bases, with 8 bases sitting between them. The CDR3 contains 14 residues. CDR3 loop: CASSLVGTQNTLYF. Partial CDR3 DNA: TGTGCCAGCTCTCTCGTGGGGACTCAAAACACCTTGTAC.

As regards this clone: Gene and germline names: mouse. The covered CDR3 bases are TGTGCCAGCAGTGGCCGGACAGGAAACACCTTGTAC. This codes for CASSGRTGNTLY. From start to end, the CDR3 is CASSGRTGNTLYF. V is TRBV13-1 and J is TRBJ2-4, with 7 nucleotides matching TRBD1. From the germline J gene comes the end of the CDR3, since the read stops 1 residue before it. The CDR3 totals 13 residues. Germline CDR1 reads NSHNY; CDR2 reads SYGAGN. J lost 5 bases, V lost 3 bases, and 3 bases had no gene match.

A remark on this clone: The listed genes are named as in mouse. Sequencing ends 1 residue short of the CDR3 end; the germline J gene provides the rest. The chain combines TRBV26 with TRBJ1-3; D gene ambiguous. Between the trimmed V and J ends, which lost 3 bases and 1 base, there was a span of 7 bases. The CDR3 sequence is 14 residues long. Germline V gene lookup returns CDR1 KGHPV and CDR2 FQNQEV (reference sequence). The CDR3 loop reads CASSLRQSGNTLYF. The sequenced CDR3 bases are TGTGCCAGCAGTCTAAGGCAGTCTGGAAATACGCTCTAT.

As to this clone: Gene names are the mouse ones. The CDR3 end falls 1 residue outside the read, so it is completed with the germline J gene. The chain carries TRBV26 and TRBJ1-1; no clear D. From germline, CDR1 is KGHPV and CDR2 FQNQEV (reference sequence). V was shortened by 0 bases and J by 7 bases, with 6 bases between the two germline ends. The CDR3 runs to 12 residues. The CDR3 reads CASSLSRQEVFF. Incomplete CDR3 DNA: TGTGCCAGCAGTCTGTCGAGACAAGAAGTCTTC.

Comments on this clone: Gene names and germline match the mouse. The read finishes 1 residue shy of the CDR3 end, and the germline J gene is used to complete it. The J gene is TRBJ2-1, the V gene TRBV15, with TRBD1 matching 10 bases. Germline assignment: CDR1 SGHND and CDR2 FRSKSL. The J segment lost 3 bases and the V segment lost 3 bases, leaving 2 bases of the junction unmatched. CDR3 length: 15 residues. CDR3 bases read: TGTGCCAGCAGTTTGGGACAGGGGAGCTATGCTGAGCAGTTC. It is translated as CASSLGQGSYAEQF. The whole CDR3 protein reads CASSLGQGSYAEQFF.

As for this clone: Gene names follow the mouse nomenclature. The read finishes 1 residue shy of the CDR3 end, and the germline J gene is used to complete it. The chain combines TRBV23 with TRBJ1-2; no check of the table's D call, TRBD1, against the DNA was made. Germline assignment: CDR1 KGHTA and CDR2 FQNQQP. The CDR3 spans 15 residues. CDR3 DNA, as far as it was read: TGCTCCAGCAGCCTAGGACAGGGGGCAAACTCCGACTACACC. This gives the protein CSSSLGQGANSDYT. The full CDR3 reads CSSSLGQGANSDYTF.

In the case of this clone: Mouse gene names and germline throughout. The read terminates 1 residue ahead of where the CDR3 ends, so the germline J gene completes it. The V gene is TRBV13-3, the J gene TRBJ2-7; 7 bases align to TRBD2. Germline lookup yields CDR1 NNHDY and CDR2 SYVADS. J lost 1 base, V lost 4 bases, and 8 bases had no gene match. The CDR3 covers 15 residues. The chain's CDR3 is CASSTRLGRSYEQYF. CDR3 DNA (partial): TGTGCCAGCAGTACCCGACTGGGCCGATCCTATGAACAGTAC.

Points on this clone: The gene symbols are mouse symbols. The read stops 1 residue short of the end of the CDR3; the missing end is completed from the germline J gene. This chain connects TRBV13-1 to TRBJ1-1; perhaps TRBD1 as D (6 bases). The CDR3 contains 14 residues. Trimming removed 0 bases from V and 2 bases from J, with 8 bases in between. The germline gives CDR1 NSHNY, CDR2 SYGAGN. The CDR3 loop is CASSDGTVNTEVFF. The CDR3 DNA, read in part, is TGTGCCAGCAGTGATGGGACAGTTAACACAGAAGTCTTC.